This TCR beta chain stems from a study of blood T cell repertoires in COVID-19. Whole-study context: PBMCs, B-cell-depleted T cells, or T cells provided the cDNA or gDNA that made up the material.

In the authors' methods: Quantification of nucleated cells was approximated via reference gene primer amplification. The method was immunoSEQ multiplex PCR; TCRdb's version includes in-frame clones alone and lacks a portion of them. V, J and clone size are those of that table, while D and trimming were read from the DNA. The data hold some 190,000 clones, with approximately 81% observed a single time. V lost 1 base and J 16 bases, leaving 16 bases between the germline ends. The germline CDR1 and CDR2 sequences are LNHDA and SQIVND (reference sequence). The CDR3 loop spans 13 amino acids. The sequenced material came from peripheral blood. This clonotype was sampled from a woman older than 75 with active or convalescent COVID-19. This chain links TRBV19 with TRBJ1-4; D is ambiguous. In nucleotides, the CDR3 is TGTGCCAGTAGTATAGGTCGTGGCGGGCGGCGGTTTTTT. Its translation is CASSIGRGGRRFF. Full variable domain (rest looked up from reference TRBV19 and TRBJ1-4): DGGITQSPKYLFRKEGQNVTLSCEQNLNHDAMYWYRQDPGQGLRLIYYSQIVNDFQKGDIAEGYSVSREKKESFPLTVTSAQKNPTAFYLCASSIGRGGRRFFGSGTQLSVL.